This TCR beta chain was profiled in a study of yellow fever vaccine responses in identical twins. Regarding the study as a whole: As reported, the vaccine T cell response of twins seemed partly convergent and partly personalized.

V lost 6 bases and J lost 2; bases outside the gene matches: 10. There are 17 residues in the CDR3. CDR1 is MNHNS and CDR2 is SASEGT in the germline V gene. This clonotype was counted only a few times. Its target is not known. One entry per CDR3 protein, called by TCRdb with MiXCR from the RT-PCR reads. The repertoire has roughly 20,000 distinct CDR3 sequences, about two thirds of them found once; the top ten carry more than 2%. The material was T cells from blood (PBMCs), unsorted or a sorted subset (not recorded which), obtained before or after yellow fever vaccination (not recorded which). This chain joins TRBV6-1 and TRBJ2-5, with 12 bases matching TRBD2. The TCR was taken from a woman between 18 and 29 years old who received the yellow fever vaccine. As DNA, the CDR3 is TGTGCCAGCAGGGAAAGGGGACTAGCGGGTGAACAAGAGACCCAGTACTTC. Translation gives CASRERGLAGEQETQYF.